This T cell receptor beta chain was obtained from a study of blood T cell repertoires in COVID-19. The V segment lost 3 bases and the J segment 3 bases; nucleotides outside the gene matches: 8. Germline CDR1 reads DFQATT; CDR2 reads SNEGSKA (reference sequence). The CDR3 is 15 residues long. Libraries were prepared by immunoSEQ multiplex PCR; TCRdb keeps only in-frame clonotypes and omits some of them. This table holds about 200,000 clones, roughly 80% found once. The rearrangement uses TRBV20-1 and TRBJ1-5; 7 positions agree with TRBD1. Sequenced sample: peripheral blood. The sequence was collected from a middle-aged woman with COVID-19, enrolled during active disease. The CDR3 spells CSASKGQSFNQPQHF. The CDR3 DNA reads TGCAGTGCTAGTAAGGGACAGAGTTTCAATCAGCCCCAGCATTTT.